The clone carrying this TCR beta chain occurred a few times. Its target is not known. PCR primers comprised 60 Vbeta and 13 Jbeta primers. Clones were read by immunoSEQ multiplex PCR, and TCRdb kept only the in-frame ones, dropping some. Of approximately 130,000 clones listed, 75% to 90% are singletons. The CDR3 contains 15 residues. CDR1 SGHNT and CDR2 YYREEE come from the germline V gene (reference sequence). The ends lost 1 base at V and 6 bases at J; junction bases unmatched: 7. This sample stems from a study of cytomegalovirus exposure and HLA in healthy donors. Notes on the study in general: Cytomegalovirus-associated TCR beta chains were listed, numbering roughly 150. The classifier reportedly diagnosed cytomegalovirus status with high specificity and sensitivity.

Source material: PBMCs. The receptor comes from a woman aged 25 to 39 in good health and CMV-seropositive. This chain uses TRBV5-4 with TRBJ2-7, with TRBD2 identical over 10 bases. CDR3 sequence: CASSLPGLASSEQYF. CDR3 nucleotide sequence: TGTGCCAGCAGCTTGCCGGGACTAGCGTCATCCGAGCAGTACTTC.